Listed here are 5 T cell receptor beta chains from one sample, sequenced in a study of blood T cell repertoires in COVID-19. Only in-frame clones appear in the TCRdb table, and some are missing; sequencing was by immunoSEQ multiplex PCR. The sample yields approximately 150,000 clones, roughly 84% seen once. The sample comprised peripheral blood. The receptor source for this set is a man aged 25-45 years with COVID-19, enrolled during active disease.

This clone came up a few times. V usage is TRBV9 and J usage is TRBJ2-1, with D maybe TRBD2 (6 bases). The CDR3 extends over 18 amino acids. The V gene's germline CDR1 is SGDLS and CDR2 YYNGEE. The V gene lost 4 bases and the J gene lost 7 bases, with 27 bases spanning the gap. The CDR3 spells CASSSPLSGTAGRNEQFF. The CDR3 DNA sequence: TGTGCCAGCAGCAGTCCTCTCTCCGGGACGGCGGGAAGAAATGAGCAGTTCTTC.

V is TRBV27 and J is TRBJ1-6; perhaps TRBD1 as D (6 bases). The CDR3 extends over 16 amino acids. V was pared by 2 bases and J by 8 bases, with 16 bases between. Germline CDR1 MNHEY, CDR2 SMNVEV (reference sequence). CDR3: CASSLTGFVIDSPLHF. CDR3 nucleotides: TGTGCCAGCAGTTTAACAGGGTTCGTTATAGATTCACCCCTCCACTTT.

The chain carries TRBV5-6 and TRBJ1-1, with D hard to call. The CDR3 length is 11 residues. Germline V lookup: CDR1 SGHDT, CDR2 YYEEEE. Trimming cost V 0 bases and J 8 bases, with 5 bases left between them. The CDR3 nucleotides read TGTGCCAGCAGCTTGGCCAGGGAAGCTTTCTTT. This translates into CASSLAREAFF.

The V gene is TRBV27, the J gene TRBJ2-1, with D maybe TRBD2 (6 bases). Germline loops: CDR1 MNHEY, CDR2 SMNVEV (reference sequence). V gave up 5 bases and J gave up 3 bases, with 17 bases separating them. This CDR3 contains 16 residues. In DNA form, the CDR3 reads TGTGCCAGCAGTCCGACCGGGGGAGCACTCTACAATGAGCAGTTCTTC. Translation: CASSPTGGALYNEQFF.

This chain connects TRBV5-1 to TRBJ1-3; TRBD1 is a possible D gene (5 bases). V was clipped by 1 base and J by 4 bases, with 12 bases between them. CDR1 is SGHRS and CDR2 is YFSETQ in the germline V gene. The CDR3 contains 15 residues. The CDR3 nucleotides are TGCGCCAGCAGCTTGTCGGGGGGTCTGGGAAACACCATATATTTT. It is translated as CASSLSGGLGNTIYF.